Shown below are 26 T cell receptor beta chains from a single sample sequenced in a study of blood T cell repertoires in COVID-19 (dated by TCRdb to the early 2020s). Library preparation was by the immunoSEQ multiplex PCR assay. The table was pulled from immuneACCESS by TCRdb, which kept in-frame rearrangements only. Such tables lose some clones; where checked, under half of the loss comes from unresolved V genes, and the rest has no known cause. A total of about 480,000 clones appear in this sample, about 89% of them only once. About 8.2% of the sample rests with the top ten. Sequenced: peripheral blood. These receptors originate from a woman aged 50 to 60 with COVID-19, enrolled during active disease.

This clone was observed a few times. The chain joins TRBV21-1 to TRBJ2-2; TRBD2 is taken as the D call from the table, unchecked against the DNA. TRBV21-1 has pseudogene status. The CDR3 spans 14 residues. Written as DNA, the CDR3 is TGTGCCAGCCCGAGGGTGCCGAACACCGGGGAGCTGTTTTTT. Translation gives CASPRVPNTGELFF.

The V gene is TRBV11-2, the J gene TRBJ1-4; the D gene is possibly TRBD1 (6 bases). This CDR3 has 14 amino acids. Germline V gene sequence: CDR1 SGHAT, CDR2 FQNNGV. V was cut by 3 bases and J by 6 bases, with 11 bases left in between. CDR3 nucleotide sequence: TGTGCCAGCAGCTTTCAGGCAGGGGATGAAAAACTGTTTTTT. This sequence encodes CASSFQAGDEKLFF.

The genes are TRBV6-5 and TRBJ2-3; D is perhaps TRBD2 (6 bases). The V gene's germline CDR1 is MNHEY and CDR2 SVGAGI. The CDR3 loop spans 14 amino acids. V gave up 8 bases and J gave up 6 bases, with 18 bases separating them. CDR3 DNA sequence: TGTGCCAGCCACACAGCGGGCCGTGGGGATACGCAGTATTTT. Translating gives CASHTAGRGDTQYF.

This clone appeared once. The gene calls are TRBV2 and TRBJ1-5; 10 positions match TRBD1. The CDR3 runs to 16 residues. Germline CDR1 reads SNHLY; CDR2 reads FYNNEI. J was trimmed by 1 base and V by 4 bases; bases with no gene match: 4. CDR3 sequence (DNA): TGTGCCAGCAGTGGGGGGGGACAGGGGAGCAATCAGCCCCAGCATTTT. Encoded protein: CASSGGGQGSNQPQHF.

V is TRBV30 and J is TRBJ2-7; 9 bases match TRBD1. CDR3 length: 14 amino acids. Per the germline V gene, CDR1 is GTSNPN and CDR2 is SVGIG (reference sequence). After removal of 5 bases from V and 2 bases from J, the junction contained 7 bases not matched to a gene. The DNA for the CDR3 is TGTGCCTGGGGCCCGGGGACAGGGACCTACGAGCAGTACTTC. Translating it yields CAWGPGTGTYEQYF. Supplemented by reference TRBV30 and TRBJ2-7, the full variable domain reads SQTIHQWPATLVQPVGSPLSLECTVEGTSNPNLYWYRQAAGRGLQLLFYSVGIGQISSEVPQNLSASRPQDRQFILSSKKLLLSDSGFYLCAWGPGTGTYEQYFGPGTRLTVT.

The gene calls are TRBV25-1 and TRBJ1-1; D is possibly TRBD1 (6 bases). The CDR3 totals 12 residues. The V end was cut by 6 bases, the J end by 8 bases, with 13 bases between. Germline V gene sequence: CDR1 MGHDK, CDR2 SYGVNS. The DNA of the CDR3 is TGTGCCAGCAGGGACAGCCTACTAGAAGCTTTCTTT. It yields the protein CASRDSLLEAFF.

This chain connects TRBV7-7 to TRBJ1-1; D remains unclear. Trimming cost V 8 bases and J 1 base, with 11 bases left between them. The CDR3 is 13 residues long. The germline CDR1 and CDR2 sequences are SSHAT and FNYEAQ (reference sequence). CDR3 sequence reads: CASSPGRNTEAFF. The CDR3, as DNA: TGTGCCAGCTCGCCAGGAAGGAACACTGAAGCTTTCTTT. Drawing the rest from reference TRBV7-7 and TRBJ1-1, the complete variable domain is GAGVSQSPRYKVTKRGQDVTLRCDPISSHATLYWYQQALGQGPEFLTYFNYEAQPDKSGLPSDRFSAERPEGSISTLTIQRTEQRDSAMYRCASSPGRNTEAFFGQGTRLTVV.

This chain uses TRBV7-9 with TRBJ1-1; 8 bases are shared with TRBD1. Germline-derived CDR1 and CDR2 are SEHNR and FQNEAQ (reference sequence). The junction had 2 bases not matched to a gene; V was cut back by 5 bases and J by 0 bases. The CDR3 is 14 amino acids. The CDR3 loop is CASSPGQVNTEAFF. CDR3 coding DNA: TGTGCCAGCAGCCCGGGACAGGTGAACACTGAAGCTTTCTTT.

The chain recombines TRBV19 with TRBJ1-3; 8 positions match TRBD1. V was pared by 8 bases and J by 2 bases, with 14 bases of the junction left unmatched. Germline V gene lookup returns CDR1 LNHDA and CDR2 SQIVND (reference sequence). This CDR3 contains 17 residues. The CDR3: CASLFLPRQGTGNTIYF. The CDR3 DNA sequence: TGTGCCAGTCTATTTCTCCCCAGACAGGGGACTGGAAACACCATATATTTT.

The chain joins TRBV28 to TRBJ2-3; TRBD1 matches at 7 bases. Trimming removed 5 bases from V and 3 bases from J; junction bases left unmatched: 8. CDR1 is MDHEN, CDR2 SYDVKM, per germline. The CDR3 contains 15 residues. This chain's CDR3 is CASSVSGTVTDTQYF. CDR3 DNA: TGTGCCAGCAGTGTCTCCGGGACAGTGACAGATACGCAGTATTTT.

The V and J genes are TRBV5-4 and TRBJ1-2, with 7 positions matching TRBD1. The CDR3 is 12 residues long. In germline, CDR1 is SGHNT, CDR2 YYREEE (reference sequence). The V segment lost 5 bases and the J segment 7 bases; nucleotides outside the gene matches: 5. The CDR3 DNA reads TGTGCCAGCAGGGCAGGGGGAGGTGGCTACACCTTC. Protein: CASRAGGGGYTF.

V and J are TRBV12-5 and TRBJ1-1, with 7 bases aligning to TRBD1. V trimming: 1 base; J trimming: 0 bases; junction bases outside the gene matches: 17. Germline V CDR1 and CDR2: LGHNT, FRNRAP. The CDR3 has 20 residues. The CDR3 here is CASGLADRVARGAMNTEAFF. In DNA, the CDR3 is TGTGCTAGTGGTTTGGCTGACAGGGTCGCCCGAGGGGCGATGAACACTGAAGCTTTCTTT.

DNA of the CDR3: TGTGCCAGCAGTGAGGACTTAGACAGGGGGGACGGAAAACTGTTTTTT. Amino acids: CASSEDLDRGDGKLFF. This chain joins TRBV2 and TRBJ1-4, with TRBD1 matching over 9 bases. With V trimmed by 3 bases and J by 10 bases, 12 bases remained unmatched. The CDR3 is 16 residues long. Germline V CDR1 and CDR2: SNHLY, FYNNEI. The full variable domain, its missing parts supplied by reference TRBV2 and TRBJ1-4, is EPEVTQTPSHQVTQMGQEVILRCVPISNHLYFYWYRQILGQKVEFLVSFYNNEISEKSEIFDDQFSVERPDGSNFTLKIRSTKLEDSAMYFCASSEDLDRGDGKLFFGSGTQLSVL.

The chain couples TRBV6-5 to TRBJ1-2; 8 nucleotides match TRBD1. This CDR3 comprises 12 residues. The V gene's germline CDR1 is MNHEY and CDR2 SVGAGI. Trimming at V came to 6 bases and at J to 8 bases, leaving 5 bases not matched to a gene. The CDR3 bases are TGTGCCAGCAGCAGGACAGGGACCGGCTACACCTTC. It codes for CASSRTGTGYTF.

This chain connects TRBV6-1 to TRBJ2-7, with TRBD1 matching over 9 bases. The CDR3 spans 17 residues. The V gene's germline CDR1 is MNHNS and CDR2 SASEGT. Trimming at V came to 1 base and at J to 5 bases, leaving 12 bases not matched to a gene. CDR3 nucleotide sequence: TGTGCCAGCAGTGAAGGCCGGACAGGGGCATCTGTCCACGAGCAGTACTTC. This translates into CASSEGRTGASVHEQYF.

The V gene is TRBV9, the J gene TRBJ2-7, with 9 bases matching TRBD1. V lost 4 bases and J lost 5; bases outside the gene matches: 4. Looked up from germline, CDR1 is SGDLS and CDR2 is YYNGEE. The CDR3 has 13 residues. CDR3 nucleotide sequence: TGTGCCAGCAGCCGACAGGGGGGCGACGAGCAGTACTTC. Amino acids: CASSRQGGDEQYF. Full variable domain (outside the CDR3, taken from reference TRBV9 and TRBJ2-7): DSGVTQTPKHLITATGQRVTLRCSPRSGDLSVYWYQQSLDQGLQFLIQYYNGEERAKGNILERFSAQQFPDLHSELNLSSLELGDSALYFCASSRQGGDEQYFGPGTRLTVT.

The chain couples TRBV5-1 to TRBJ2-1; D is unresolved. V gave up 0 bases and J gave up 6 bases, with 7 bases separating them. The CDR3 loop spans 13 amino acids. Germline V gives CDR1 SGHRS, CDR2 YFSETQ. The CDR3 DNA sequence: TGCGCCAGCAGCTTGGGACACTCCAATGAGCAGTTCTTC. This sequence encodes CASSLGHSNEQFF. Together with reference TRBV5-1 and TRBJ2-1, the CDR3 gives the full variable domain: KAGVTQTPRYLIKTRGQQVTLSCSPISGHRSVSWYQQTPGQGLQFLFEYFSETQRNKGNFPGRFSGRQFSNSRSEMNVSTLELGDSALYLCASSLGHSNEQFFGPGTRLTVL.

J is TRBJ1-5 and V is TRBV7-8; 8 bases map to TRBD1. The CDR3 has 16 residues. Germline V lookup: CDR1 SGHVS, CDR2 FQNEAQ. Unmatched junction bases numbered 4, after V lost 3 bases and J lost 0 bases. CDR3 protein: CASSFGTGDSNQPQHF. The CDR3 DNA follows: TGTGCCAGCAGCTTTGGGACAGGCGATAGCAATCAGCCCCAGCATTTT.

V is TRBV29-1 and J is TRBJ1-1, with D possibly matching TRBD1 (6 bases). Germline CDR1 and CDR2: SQVTM and ANQGSEA. The CDR3 is made up of 14 amino acids. V lost 5 bases to trimming and J lost 0 bases, with 13 bases between them. The CDR3 spells CSVLDRTLNTEAFF. For the CDR3, the DNA is TGCAGCGTTCTTGACAGGACCTTGAACACTGAAGCTTTCTTT. Using reference TRBV29-1 and TRBJ1-1 for the parts outside the CDR3, the full variable domain is SAVISQKPSRDICQRGTSLTIQCQVDSQVTMMFWYRQQPGQSLTLIATANQGSEATYESGFVIDKFPISRPNLTFSTLTVSNMSPEDSSIYLCSVLDRTLNTEAFFGQGTRLTVV.

The chain links TRBV10-3 to TRBJ1-2; maybe TRBD1 (6 bases). Germline loops: CDR1 ENHRY, CDR2 SYGVKD. V was cut by 3 bases and J by 8 bases, with 16 bases left in between. The CDR3 runs to 14 residues. DNA of the CDR3: TGTGCCATCAGTGAATCTACAGGGTCAGGGGGCTACACCTTC. Its translation: CAISESTGSGGYTF.

This clone was seen just once. The V call is TRBV30, the J call TRBJ1-1; D remains unclear. The CDR3 covers 15 residues. V was cut by 1 base and J by 0 bases, with 12 bases left in between. CDR1 is GTSNPN, CDR2 SVGIG, per germline (reference sequence). The CDR3 nucleotides read TGTGCCTGGAGTGCGCGGGCGGGTCTGAACACTGAAGCTTTCTTT. Its protein is CAWSARAGLNTEAFF.

The V call is TRBV4-2, the J call TRBJ2-1; 7 bases line up with TRBD2. The germline CDR1 and CDR2 sequences are LGHNA and YNFKEQ. This CDR3 has 14 amino acids. Germline trimming cut 4 bases from V and 8 bases from J; bases unmatched to any gene: 8. The CDR3 nucleotides read TGTGCCAGCAGCCGTGGGCAGGCGGGGGATGAGCAGTTCTTC. This sequence encodes CASSRGQAGDEQFF.

This clone was observed a few times. The V and J genes are TRBV9 and TRBJ2-4; D unresolved. V shed 3 bases and J shed 2 bases, with 12 bases lying between them. The CDR3 totals 15 residues. The germline V gene encodes CDR1 SGDLS and CDR2 YYNGEE. CDR3 protein: CASSDPRSPKNIQYF. In DNA, the CDR3 is TGTGCCAGCAGCGATCCCCGGTCTCCCAAAAACATTCAGTACTTC.

Concerning this clone: Different DNA sequences within this sample yield the same CDR3. The chain combines TRBV9 with TRBJ1-1, with D unresolved. Germline V gene lookup returns CDR1 SGDLS and CDR2 YYNGEE. The CDR3 extends over 13 amino acids. V was pared by 3 bases and J by 1 base, with 7 bases between. The CDR3 loop is CASSGTANTEAFF. CDR3 bases: TGTGCCAGCAGCGGTACAGCGAACACTGAAGCTTTCTTT.

The V gene is TRBV6-5, the J gene TRBJ2-1, with TRBD2 matching 8 bases. This CDR3 is 15 amino acids long. J lost 3 bases, V lost 6 bases, and 7 bases had no gene match. CDR1 MNHEY and CDR2 SVGAGI come from the germline V gene. CDR3 protein: CASSGRGGFYNEQFF. The CDR3 DNA follows: TGTGCCAGCAGCGGGAGGGGGGGCTTCTACAATGAGCAGTTCTTC.

This clone has just one count. The chain is built from TRBV5-1 and TRBJ2-3, with 7 bases identical to TRBD1. There are 16 residues in the CDR3. Germline V gene data show CDR1 as SGHRS and CDR2 as YFSETQ. Unmatched junction bases numbered 7, after V lost 1 base and J lost 2 bases. The CDR3 nucleotides are TGCGCCAGCAGCTTGAGGACAGGAGTCCCCACAGATACGCAGTATTTT. Translated: CASSLRTGVPTDTQYF.